One T cell receptor (beta chain) is described in this entry. The record originates from a study of blood T cell repertoires in COVID-19. Background on the study: COVID-19 samples collected from the United States, Italy and Spain covered acute and convalescent phases.

This CDR3 has 12 residues. Per the germline V gene, CDR1 is SEHNR and CDR2 is FQNEAQ (reference sequence). V shed 5 bases and J shed 2 bases, with 7 bases lying between them. Participant age was about 18 to 89 years, and participants resided in fewer than 25 US areas. Clinical histories supplied by participants themselves formed the basis of cohort assignment. For recovered donors of Cohort 3, there were two negative PCRs, clearance, or symptom resolution. This table comes from immunoSEQ multiplex PCR, and its TCRdb copy is limited to in-frame clones, with some not included. Here the sample spans more than 250,000 clones, over 75% being singletons.

This TCR was sampled from a young woman who had recovered from COVID-19. The sequenced sample consisted of PBMCs or T cells enriched from blood (not recorded which). V usage is TRBV7-9 and J usage is TRBJ2-7; D gene unclear. CDR3 sequence (DNA): TGTGCCAGCAGCCACACGCCCTACGAGCAGTACTTC. This gives the protein CASSHTPYEQYF.